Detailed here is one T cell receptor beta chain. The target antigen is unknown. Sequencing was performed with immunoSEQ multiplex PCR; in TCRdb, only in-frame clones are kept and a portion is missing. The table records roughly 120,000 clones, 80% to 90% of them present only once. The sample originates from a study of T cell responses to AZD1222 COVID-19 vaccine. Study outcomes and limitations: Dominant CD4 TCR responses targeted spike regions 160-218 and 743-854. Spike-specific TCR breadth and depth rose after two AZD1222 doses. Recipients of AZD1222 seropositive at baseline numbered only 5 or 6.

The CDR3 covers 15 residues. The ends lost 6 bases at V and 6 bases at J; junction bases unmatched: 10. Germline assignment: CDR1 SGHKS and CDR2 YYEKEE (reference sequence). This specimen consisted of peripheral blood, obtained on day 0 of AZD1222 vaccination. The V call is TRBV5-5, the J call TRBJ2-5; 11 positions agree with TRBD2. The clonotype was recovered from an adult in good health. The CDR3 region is CASTPPGLAAKTQYF. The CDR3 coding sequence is TGTGCCAGCACCCCCCCGGGACTAGCGGCAAAGACCCAGTACTTC.